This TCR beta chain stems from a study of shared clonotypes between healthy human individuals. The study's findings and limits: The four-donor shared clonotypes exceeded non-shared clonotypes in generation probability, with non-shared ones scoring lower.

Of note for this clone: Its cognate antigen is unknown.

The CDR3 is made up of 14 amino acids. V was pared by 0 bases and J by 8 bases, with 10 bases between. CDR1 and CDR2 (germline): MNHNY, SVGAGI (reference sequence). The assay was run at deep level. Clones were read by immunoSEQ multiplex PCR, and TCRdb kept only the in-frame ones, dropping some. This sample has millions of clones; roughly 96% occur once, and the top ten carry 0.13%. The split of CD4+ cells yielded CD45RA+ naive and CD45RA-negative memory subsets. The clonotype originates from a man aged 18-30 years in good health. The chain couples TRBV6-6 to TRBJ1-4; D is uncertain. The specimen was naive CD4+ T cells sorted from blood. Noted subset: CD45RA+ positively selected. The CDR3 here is CASSYSGAGEKLFF. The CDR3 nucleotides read TGTGCCAGCAGTTACTCCGGTGCGGGGGAAAAACTGTTTTTT.